This T cell receptor (beta chain) was found in a study of blood T cell repertoires in COVID-19. Across the study: COVID-19 samples, acute and convalescent, were from the United States, Italy and Spain. T cells, B-cell-depleted T cells, or PBMCs supplied cDNA or gDNA.

CDR3 length: 15 amino acids. V was shortened by 0 bases and J by 9 bases, with 12 bases between the two germline ends. Germline V gene data show CDR1 as MNHEY and CDR2 as SMNVEV (reference sequence). Study processing details: Nucleated cell counts were estimated from reference gene primer amplification. The protocol was immunoSEQ multiplex PCR, while the TCRdb copy is restricted to in-frame clones and leaves out a portion. V, J and clone size derive from that table, while D and trimming were established from the DNA sequence. The data show 120,000 or so clones, about 80% seen once. This TCR derives from a woman aged 45-60 years with acute or convalescent COVID-19. Sequencing was done on a sample of peripheral blood. This chain links TRBV27 with TRBJ1-6; D is undetermined. The CDR3 reads CASSLSGSLGSPLHF. Written as DNA, the CDR3 is TGTGCCAGCAGTTTATCAGGGAGTCTGGGTTCACCCCTCCACTTT.